This T cell receptor beta chain was profiled in a study of blood T cell repertoires in COVID-19. Germline V gene data show CDR1 as MNHEY and CDR2 as SVGEGT. V dropped 4 bases and J dropped 4; count of bases not matched to a gene: 7. CDR3 size: 15 residues. The method was immunoSEQ multiplex PCR; TCRdb's version includes in-frame clones alone and lacks a portion of them. Of about 160,000 clones in the sample, roughly 93% were seen once. This receptor was taken from a woman between 45 and 65 years old with acute or convalescent COVID-19. The chain couples TRBV6-2 or TRBV6-3 to TRBJ1-5; 7 bases are shared with TRBD1. Sequencing was done on a sample of peripheral blood. The CDR3 DNA sequence: TGTGCCAGCAGTTCCGCGACAGGGATTAATCAGCCCCAGCATTTT. Translating it yields CASSSATGINQPQHF.